This T cell receptor beta chain derives from a study of blood T cell repertoires in COVID-19. Background on the study: Acute-phase and convalescent COVID-19 samples originated in the United States, Italy and Spain. PBMCs, B-cell-depleted T cells, or T cells were the source of the cDNA or gDNA that made up the material.

How the authors handled the data: Quantification of nucleated cells was approximated via reference gene primer amplification. The assay was immunoSEQ multiplex PCR, and TCRdb's table has in-frame clones only and misses some. V, J and clone size are those of that table, while D and trimming were read from the DNA. Of more than 400,000 clones in the sample, approximately 85% were seen once. In this sample, this clone turned up a few times. Germline V gene data show CDR1 as LGHDT and CDR2 as YNNKEL (reference sequence). There are 13 residues in the CDR3. V lost 9 bases to trimming and J lost 0 bases; unmatched junction nucleotides: 4.

This rearrangement joins TRBV3-1 (or the pseudogene TRBV3-2) to TRBJ1-1; 7 nucleotides match TRBD1. The source is a human donor in a cohort sampled during active COVID-19. Input material: peripheral blood. The CDR3: CASTDRVNTEAFF. CDR3 in DNA: TGTGCCAGTACCGACAGGGTGAACACTGAAGCTTTCTTT.